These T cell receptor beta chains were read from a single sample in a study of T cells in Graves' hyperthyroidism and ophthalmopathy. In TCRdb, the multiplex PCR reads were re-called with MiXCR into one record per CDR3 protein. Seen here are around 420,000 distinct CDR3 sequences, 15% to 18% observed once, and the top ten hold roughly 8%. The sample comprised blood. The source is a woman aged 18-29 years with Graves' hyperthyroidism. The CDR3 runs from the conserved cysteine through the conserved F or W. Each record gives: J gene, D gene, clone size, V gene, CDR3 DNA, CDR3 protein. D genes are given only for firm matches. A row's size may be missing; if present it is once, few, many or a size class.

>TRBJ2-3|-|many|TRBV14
TGTGCCAGCAGCTCAGTTTGGGGGGCAGCTGGGGGTACGCAGTATTTT
CASSSVWGAAGGTQYF
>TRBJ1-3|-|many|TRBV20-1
TGCAGTGCTGGTGGATTGGGGGCCATATATTTT
CSAGGLGAIYF
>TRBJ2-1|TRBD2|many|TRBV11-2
TGTGCCAGCAGCTTAGGTCCGACTAGCGGGGGGCAGAATGAGCAGTTCTTC
CASSLGPTSGGQNEQFF
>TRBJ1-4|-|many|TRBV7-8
TGTGCCAGCAGCTTACACTTTGGGGTTGGAAAACTGTTTTTT
CASSLHFGVGKLFF
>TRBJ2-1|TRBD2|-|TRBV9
TGTGCCAGCAGCCCGGGACTAGCGGACCTATACAATGAGCAGTTCTTC
CASSPGLADLYNEQFF
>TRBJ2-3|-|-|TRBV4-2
TGTGCCAGCAGCCCGAGCACCAAAAGTTCAGATACGCAGTATTTT
CASSPSTKSSDTQYF
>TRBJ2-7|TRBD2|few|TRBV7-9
TGTGCCAGCAGCTTAGGGGGTGGGAGGGTCTACGAGCAGTACTTC
CASSLGGGRVYEQYF
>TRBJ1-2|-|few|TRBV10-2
TGCGCCAGCACCGACAGAAACTATGGCTACACCTTC
CASTDRNYGYTF
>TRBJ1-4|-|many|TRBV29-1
TGCAGCGTTCGGAAACCGGAAGGGGAAAAACTGTTTTTT
CSVRKPEGEKLFF
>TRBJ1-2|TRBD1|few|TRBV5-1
TGCGCCAGCAGCCTGGACAGGGGGCGGTCGGGCTACACCTTC
CASSLDRGRSGYTF
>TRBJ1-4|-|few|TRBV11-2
TGTGCCAGCAGCCAGTGGGGGGGTTCACAAAATGGAAAACTGTTTTTT
CASSQWGGSQNGKLFF
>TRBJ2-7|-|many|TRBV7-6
TGTGCCAGCAGGCCCTCCGGTTTTGACGAGCAGTACTTC
CASRPSGFDEQYF
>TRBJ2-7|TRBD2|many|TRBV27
TGTGCCAGCAGTGGTCGACTAGCGGGGATCTACGAGCAGTACTTC
CASSGRLAGIYEQYF
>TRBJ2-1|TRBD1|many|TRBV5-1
TGCGCCAGCAGCTTGCGGGACAGGGCCTTAGGGAATGAGCAGTTCTTC
CASSLRDRALGNEQFF
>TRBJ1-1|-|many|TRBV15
TGTGCCACCAGCAGAGAGAATCCCCGTGACTGGAACACTGAAGCTTTCTTT
CATSRENPRDWNTEAFF
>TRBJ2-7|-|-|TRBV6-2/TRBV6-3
TGTGCCAGCAGTTACGGCGGGGACAGCGAGCAGTACTTC
CASSYGGDSEQYF
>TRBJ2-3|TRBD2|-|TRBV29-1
TGCAGCGTTGCGCTAGCGGGAACAGATACGCAGTATTTT
CSVALAGTDTQYF
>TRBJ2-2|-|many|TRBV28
TGTGCCAACAGTCACGGGACACTCACCGGGGAGCTGTTTTTT
CANSHGTLTGELFF
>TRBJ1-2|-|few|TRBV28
TGTGCCAGCAGCGGCCCAGTGTCACGGAGGGCTACTAACTATGGCTACACCTTC
CASSGPVSRRATNYGYTF
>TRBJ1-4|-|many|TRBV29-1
TGCAGCGTTGCGGGCAGCGGTAGGGAAAAACTGTTTTTT
CSVAGSGREKLFF
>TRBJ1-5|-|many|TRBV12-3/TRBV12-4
TGTGCCAGCAGTTTAGCGGGGGAGGGATCAGCCCAGCATTTT
CASSLAGEGSAQHF
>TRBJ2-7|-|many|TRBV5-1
TGCGCCAGCAGCCGCCGGGACACCTACGAGCAGTACTTC
CASSRRDTYEQYF
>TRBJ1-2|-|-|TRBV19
TGTGCCAGTAGTATAGTAGGGACCGATCTCTATGGCTACACCTTC
CASSIVGTDLYGYTF
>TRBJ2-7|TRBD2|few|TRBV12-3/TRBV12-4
TGTGCCAGCAGGGGCGTAGGACTAGCGAGACCCTACGAGCAGTACTTC
CASRGVGLARPYEQYF
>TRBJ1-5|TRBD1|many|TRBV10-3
TGTGCCATCGGACAGGGCAGGTATCAGCCCCAGCATTTT
CAIGQGRYQPQHF
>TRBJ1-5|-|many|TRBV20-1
TGCAGTGCCGGGGCTGGGGTTAACCGAAATCAGCCCCAGCATTTT
CSAGAGVNRNQPQHF
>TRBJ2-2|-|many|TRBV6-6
TGTGCCAGCAGTTACTCGACGGGGGCAGGTACCGGGGAGCTGTTTTTT
CASSYSTGAGTGELFF
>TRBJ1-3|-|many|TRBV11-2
TGTGCCAGCAGCTTAATCCAGGCGACAAACACCATATATTTT
CASSLIQATNTIYF
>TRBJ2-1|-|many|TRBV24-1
TGTGCCACCAGTGATCTGGGACGGCCCGTGGCTGAGCAGTTCTTC
CATSDLGRPVAEQFF
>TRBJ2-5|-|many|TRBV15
TGTGCCACCAGCAGAGATACGGGGCCCGAGAGGACCCAGTACTTC
CATSRDTGPERTQYF
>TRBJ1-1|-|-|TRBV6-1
TGTGCCAGCATCGGGGTTTTAAACACTGAAGCTTTCTTT
CASIGVLNTEAFF
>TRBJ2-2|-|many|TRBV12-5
TGTGCTAGTGGTTTGGTCTCCACCGGGGACAACACCGGGGAGCTGTTTTTT
CASGLVSTGDNTGELFF
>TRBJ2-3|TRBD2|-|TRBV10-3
TGTGCCATCAGTGACGTTACTAGCGGGGGGGCTGATACGCAGTATTTT
CAISDVTSGGADTQYF
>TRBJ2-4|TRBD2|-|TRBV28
TGTGCCAGCAGCATAGCGGGAGGGGGGGAAAACATTCAGTACTTC
CASSIAGGGENIQYF
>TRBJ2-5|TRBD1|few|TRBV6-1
TGTGCCAGCCGGCCCGGGACAGGGCAGGAGACCCAGTACTTC
CASRPGTGQETQYF
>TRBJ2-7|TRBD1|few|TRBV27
TGTGCCAGCGCGACCGTAGGACAGGGACCCTACGAGCAGTACTTC
CASATVGQGPYEQYF
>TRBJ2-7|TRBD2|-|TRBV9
TGTGCCAGCAGCGTCGGACTAGCGGGCTCCTACGAGCAGTACTTC
CASSVGLAGSYEQYF
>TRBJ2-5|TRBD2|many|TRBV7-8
TGTGCCAGCAGCTTCTCTAGCGGGGGGGCCGGTGTCGGGACCCAGTACTTC
CASSFSSGGAGVGTQYF
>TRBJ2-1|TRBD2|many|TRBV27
TGTGCCAGCAGCCGACTAGCGGGAGATGAGCAGTTCTTC
CASSRLAGDEQFF
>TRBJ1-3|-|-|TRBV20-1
TGCAGTGCCAAACAAGACGGTGGAAACACCATATATTTT
CSAKQDGGNTIYF
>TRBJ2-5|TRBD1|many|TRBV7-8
TGTGCCAGCAGCCGATTGACAGGGGGGAGAGAGACCCAGTACTTC
CASSRLTGGRETQYF
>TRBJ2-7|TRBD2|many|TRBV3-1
TGTGCCAGCAGCCCGGGCGGCGGGGGGCCCTACGAGCAGTACTTC
CASSPGGGGPYEQYF
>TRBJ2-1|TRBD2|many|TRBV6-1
TGTGCCAGCGCCCATCCGTCGCTAGCGGGAGTTAATGAGCAGTTCTTC
CASAHPSLAGVNEQFF
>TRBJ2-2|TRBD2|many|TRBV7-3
TGTGCCAGCAGGGAAACTAGCGGAAGCACCGGGGAGCTGTTTTTT
CASRETSGSTGELFF
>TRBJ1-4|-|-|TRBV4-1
TGCGCCAGCAGCCCGCACAGGGTAGGGGCTAATGAAAAACTGTTTTTT
CASSPHRVGANEKLFF
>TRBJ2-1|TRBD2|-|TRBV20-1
TGCAGTGCTAGAGAGTGGGGTATAGCGGGAGGAAGGGTAAATGAGCAGTTCTTC
CSAREWGIAGGRVNEQFF
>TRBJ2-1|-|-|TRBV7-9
TGTGCCAGCAGCTTGGGGCAGCAGTTCTTC
CASSLGQQFF